The present entry profiles one T cell receptor (beta chain) with its context. Its specificity is unknown. Primers for the PCR totalled 60 Vbeta and 13 Jbeta. Sequenced by immunoSEQ multiplex PCR; TCRdb stores in-frame clones only, minus some. The sample holds about 76,000 clones, around three quarters seen once. This sample is part of a study of cytomegalovirus exposure and HLA in healthy donors. Overall study: One earlier analysis, a look at roughly 170 million T cells, found 100 million to 130 million unique TCR beta sequences. The study, taken as a whole, reports: It emerged from a later analysis that several of the most significant clusters appeared to be linked to common viral pathogens.

V lost 9 bases, J lost 5 bases, and 5 bases stayed unmatched. The CDR3 sequence is 12 residues long. Germline CDR1 MDHEN, CDR2 SYDVKM. The material sequenced was PBMCs. The chain combines TRBV28 with TRBJ1-2; 8 nucleotides match TRBD1. This sequence originates from a man aged 30 to 45 in good health and CMV-seronegative. CDR3 in DNA: TGTGCCAGTTTAGACAGGGGTTATGGCTACACCTTC. This codes for CASLDRGYGYTF.